The 2 T cell receptor beta chains in this list originate from one sample, sequenced in a study of blood T cell repertoires in COVID-19. Produced via immunoSEQ multiplex PCR; TCRdb's table is partial and in-frame only. The sample holds about 500,000 clones, 89% seen once. The source material was peripheral blood. These TCRs come from a man younger than 30 with COVID-19, enrolled during active disease.

This chain connects TRBV12-5 to TRBJ1-4, with D perhaps TRBD1 (6 bases). Germline CDR1 is LGHNT and CDR2 is FRNRAP. This CDR3 is 18 amino acids long. V shed 5 bases and J shed 0 bases, with 19 bases lying between them. The CDR3 DNA follows: TGTGCTAGTGGTCCCGGCCGGGGGGCAAGAGCAACTAATGAAAAACTGTTTTTT. Translation: CASGPGRGARATNEKLFF.

V is TRBV9 and J is TRBJ1-5; D uncertain. Germline-derived CDR1 and CDR2 are SGDLS and YYNGEE. The CDR3 loop spans 15 amino acids. Trimming cost V 0 bases and J 0 bases, with 7 bases left between them. The CDR3 DNA reads TGTGCCAGCAGCGTAGATGGAGCTAGCAATCAGCCCCAGCATTTT. Protein: CASSVDGASNQPQHF.